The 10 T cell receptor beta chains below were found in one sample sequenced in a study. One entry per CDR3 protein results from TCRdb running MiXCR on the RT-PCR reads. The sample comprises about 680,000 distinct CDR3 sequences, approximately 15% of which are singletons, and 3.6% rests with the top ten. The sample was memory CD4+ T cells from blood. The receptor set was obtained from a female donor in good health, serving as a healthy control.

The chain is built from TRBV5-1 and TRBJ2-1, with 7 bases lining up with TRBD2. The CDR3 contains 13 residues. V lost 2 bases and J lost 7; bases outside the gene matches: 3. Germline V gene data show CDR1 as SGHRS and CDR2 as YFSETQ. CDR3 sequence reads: CASSFGGSNEQFF. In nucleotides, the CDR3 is TGCGCCAGCAGCTTCGGCGGGAGTAATGAGCAGTTCTTC.

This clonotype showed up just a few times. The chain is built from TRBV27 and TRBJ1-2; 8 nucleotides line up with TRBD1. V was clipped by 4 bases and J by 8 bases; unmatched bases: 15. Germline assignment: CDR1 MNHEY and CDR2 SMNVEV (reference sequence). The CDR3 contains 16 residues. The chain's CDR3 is CASSSYGLTGDLGYTF. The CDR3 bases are TGTGCCAGCAGTTCATATGGGCTGACAGGGGATCTCGGCTACACCTTC.

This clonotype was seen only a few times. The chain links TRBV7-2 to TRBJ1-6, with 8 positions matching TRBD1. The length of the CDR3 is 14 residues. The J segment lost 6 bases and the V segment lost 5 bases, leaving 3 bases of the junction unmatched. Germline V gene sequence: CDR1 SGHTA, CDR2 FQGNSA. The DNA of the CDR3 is TGTGCCAGCAGCGCGACAGGGGTTAATTCACCCCTCCACTTT. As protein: CASSATGVNSPLHF.

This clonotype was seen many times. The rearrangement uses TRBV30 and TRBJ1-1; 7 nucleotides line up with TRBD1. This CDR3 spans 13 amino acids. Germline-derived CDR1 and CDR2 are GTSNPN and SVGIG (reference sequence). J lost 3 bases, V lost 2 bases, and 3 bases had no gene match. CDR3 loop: CAWSLTGHTEAFF. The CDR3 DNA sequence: TGTGCCTGGAGTTTGACAGGGCACACTGAAGCTTTCTTT.

The CDR3 sequence: CASSLSGGNYNEQFF. For the CDR3, the DNA is TGTGCCAGCAGCTTAAGCGGGGGCAATTACAATGAGCAGTTCTTC. This chain joins TRBV13 and TRBJ2-1, with TRBD2 identical over 8 bases. The CDR3 runs to 15 residues. The germline V gene encodes CDR1 PRHDT and CDR2 FYEKMQ (reference sequence). The V segment lost 2 bases and the J segment 4 bases; nucleotides outside the gene matches: 4. The full variable domain, completed using reference TRBV13 and TRBJ2-1, is AAGVIQSPRHLIKEKRETATLKCYPIPRHDTVYWYQQGPGQDPQFLISFYEKMQSDKGSIPDRFSAQQFSDYHSELNMSSLELGDSALYFCASSLSGGNYNEQFFGPGTRLTVL.

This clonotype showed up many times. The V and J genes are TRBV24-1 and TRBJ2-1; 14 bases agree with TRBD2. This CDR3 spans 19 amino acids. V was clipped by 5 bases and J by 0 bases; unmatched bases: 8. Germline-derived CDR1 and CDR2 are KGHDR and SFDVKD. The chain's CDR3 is CATSAATSGRVSSYNEQFF. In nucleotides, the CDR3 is TGTGCCACCAGTGCGGCGACTAGCGGGAGGGTCAGCTCCTACAATGAGCAGTTCTTC.

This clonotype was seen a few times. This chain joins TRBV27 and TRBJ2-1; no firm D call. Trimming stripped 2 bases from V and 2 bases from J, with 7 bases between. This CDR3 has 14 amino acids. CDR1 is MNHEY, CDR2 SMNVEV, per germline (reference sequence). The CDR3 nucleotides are TGTGCCAGCAGTTTAGTACATCCCTACAATGAGCAGTTCTTC. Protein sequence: CASSLVHPYNEQFF.

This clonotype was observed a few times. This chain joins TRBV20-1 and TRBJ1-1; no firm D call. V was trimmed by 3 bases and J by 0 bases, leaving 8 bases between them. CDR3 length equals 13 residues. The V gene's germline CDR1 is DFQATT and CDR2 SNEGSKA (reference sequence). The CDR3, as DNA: TGCAGTGCTAGCGAACGGGTGAACACTGAAGCTTTCTTT. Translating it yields CSASERVNTEAFF.

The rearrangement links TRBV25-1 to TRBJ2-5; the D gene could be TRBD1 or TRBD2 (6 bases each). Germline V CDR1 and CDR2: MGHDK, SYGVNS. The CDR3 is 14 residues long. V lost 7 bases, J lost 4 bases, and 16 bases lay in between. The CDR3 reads CASNREGGRETQYF. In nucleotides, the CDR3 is TGTGCCAGCAATCGTGAGGGGGGCAGAGAGACCCAGTACTTC.

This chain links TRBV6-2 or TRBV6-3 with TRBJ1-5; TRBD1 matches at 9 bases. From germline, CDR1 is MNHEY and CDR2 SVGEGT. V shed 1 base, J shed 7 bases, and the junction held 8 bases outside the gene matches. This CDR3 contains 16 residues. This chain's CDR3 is CASSYFGTGKGQPQHF. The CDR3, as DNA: TGTGCCAGCAGTTACTTTGGGACAGGGAAAGGGCAGCCCCAGCATTTT.